The 10 T cell receptor beta chains below come from one sample, sequenced in a study of Graves' ophthalmopathy and Graves' hyperthyroidism. From RNA, the CDR3 regions of TCR beta chains were amplified and sequenced. HTBI-primed RT-PCR formed the first round, and a multiplex PCR formed the second. One entry per CDR3 protein, called by TCRdb with MiXCR from the multiplex PCR reads. Among a few hundred thousand distinct CDR3 sequences, roughly 17% were seen once, and the ten largest hold roughly an eighth. Sequenced sample: peripheral blood. The receptors here all came from an adult man with Graves' ophthalmopathy.

The table lists this clonotype with many counts. The rearrangement uses TRBV28 and TRBJ2-7, with D hard to call. Trimming pared 3 bases from V and 3 bases from J, leaving 9 bases between. The CDR3 spans 13 residues. Germline CDR1 and CDR2: MDHEN and SYDVKM. The CDR3 region is CASSFAPGYEQYF. CDR3 DNA sequence: TGTGCCAGCAGTTTTGCGCCAGGCTACGAGCAGTACTTC. The complete variable domain, with remaining parts taken from reference TRBV28 and TRBJ2-7, reads DVKVTQSSRYLVKRTGEKVFLECVQDMDHENMFWYRQDPGLGLRLIYFSYDVKMKEKGDIPEGYSVSREKKERFSLILESASTNQTSMYLCASSFAPGYEQYFGPGTRLTVT.

On this clonotype itself: Since a much larger clone is just one base distant, this may be a read error. The chain recombines TRBV20-1 with TRBJ1-5; maybe TRBD1 (5 bases). The germline V gene encodes CDR1 DFQATT and CDR2 SNEGSKA (reference sequence). This CDR3 region has 14 residues. The CDR3, as DNA: TGCAGTGCTATCCGGGGGAATAGCAATCAGCCCCGGCATTTT. Translating it yields CSAIRGNSNQPRHF.

This clonotype has a count of ten or more. This may arise from a read error, as a much more abundant clone is one base away. The chain carries TRBV6-2 or TRBV6-3 and TRBJ1-1, with D possibly TRBD1 on 6 matching bases. CDR3 size: 16 residues. Germline V gene sequence: CDR1 MNHEY, CDR2 SVGEGT. The ends were cut back, 6 bases at V and 6 bases at J, with 23 bases in the middle. The CDR3 loop reads CASRIGTSKTTAEAFF. CDR3 bases: TGTGCCAGCAGGATAGGGACAAGTAAAACGACGGCTGAAGCTTTCTTT.

This clonotype was observed many times. This rearrangement joins TRBV27 to TRBJ1-1; 7 bases match TRBD1. J was trimmed by 1 base and V by 5 bases; bases with no gene match: 10. CDR1 and CDR2 from the germline V gene are MNHEY and SMNVEV (reference sequence). This CDR3 is 16 amino acids long. CDR3: CASSPTGNAENTEAFF. Here the CDR3 DNA reads TGTGCCAGCAGTCCGACAGGGAATGCGGAGAACACTGAAGCTTTCTTT.

This clonotype was seen ten or more times. The chain has TRBV5-1 and TRBJ2-7, with D possibly matching TRBD2 (6 bases). V lost 2 bases, J lost 2 bases, and 23 bases lay in between. Germline CDR1 SGHRS, CDR2 YFSETQ. CDR3 length equals 18 residues. The CDR3 DNA reads as TGCGCCAGCAGCTTAATGGGGCTTTTTGCGGGGCGAGCCTACGAGCAGTACTTC. Its translation: CASSLMGLFAGRAYEQYF.

Ten or more counts support this clonotype. The chain carries TRBV7-9 and TRBJ1-2, with D perhaps TRBD1 (5 bases). The germline CDR1 and CDR2 sequences are SEHNR and FQNEAQ (reference sequence). The CDR3 consists of 12 residues. The V end lost 4 bases, the J end lost 12 bases, and 15 bases lay between the germline ends. The CDR3 region has the DNA TGTGCCAGCAGCTCTGGGGGATGGTTGGACACCTTC. Translating gives CASSSGGWLDTF.

About this clonotype: A much larger clone lies one base from this, so it may be a read error. The rearrangement links TRBV18 to TRBJ2-7; 9 positions agree with TRBD1. Germline-derived CDR1 and CDR2 are KGHSH and LQKENI. The CDR3 length is 15 residues. The CDR3 loop is CPSSRLQGAAYEQYF. The CDR3 DNA reads TGTCCCAGCTCACGGCTACAGGGGGCGGCCTACGAGCAGTACTTC.

There are many counts of this clonotype. The chain employs TRBV13 and TRBJ2-7, with 10 nucleotides matching TRBD2. From germline, CDR1 is PRHDT and CDR2 FYEKMQ (reference sequence). The CDR3 spans 14 residues. J was trimmed by 4 bases and V by 3 bases; bases with no gene match: 3. The CDR3: CASSFRTSGYEQYF. The CDR3 DNA reads TGTGCCAGCAGCTTCCGGACTAGCGGATACGAGCAGTACTTC.

This clonotype has a count of ten or more. The V gene is TRBV7-3, the J gene TRBJ2-2, with 7 bases aligning to TRBD2. V lost 5 bases and J lost 2; bases outside the gene matches: 14. In germline, CDR1 is SGHTA, CDR2 FQGTGA. There are 18 residues in the CDR3. In nucleotides, the CDR3 is TGTGCCAGCAGCCGAAGGGAACCGGGAGGCGGAAACACCGGGGAGCTGTTTTTT. As protein: CASSRREPGGGNTGELFF.

This clonotype has ten or more counts. The chain uses TRBV18 and TRBJ1-1; a possible D gene is TRBD1 (6 bases). Germline assignment: CDR1 KGHSH and CDR2 LQKENI. The CDR3 totals 15 residues. V was cut by 6 bases and J by 2 bases, with 16 bases left in between. The CDR3 spells CASSAGGAANTEAFF. In nucleotides, the CDR3 is TGTGCCAGCTCCGCGGGGGGGGCAGCTAACACTGAAGCTTTCTTT.